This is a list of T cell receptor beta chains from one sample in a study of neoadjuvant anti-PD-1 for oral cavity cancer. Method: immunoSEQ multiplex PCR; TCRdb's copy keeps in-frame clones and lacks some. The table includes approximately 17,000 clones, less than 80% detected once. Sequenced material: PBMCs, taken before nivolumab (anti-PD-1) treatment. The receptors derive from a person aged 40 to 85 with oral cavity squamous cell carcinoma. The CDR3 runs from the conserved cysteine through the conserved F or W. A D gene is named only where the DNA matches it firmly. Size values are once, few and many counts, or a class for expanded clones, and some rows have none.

CASSQITATEAFF TGTGCCAGCAGCCAAATAACAGCCACTGAAGCTTTCTTT - 13 - TRBJ1-1 TRBV5-4
CASSSTDTQYF TGTGCCAGCTCAAGCACAGATACGCAGTATTTT - 11 - TRBJ2-3 TRBV18
CASSLSVTVNEQFF TGTGCCAGCAGTTTATCCGTTACAGTGAATGAGCAGTTCTTC - 14 few TRBJ2-1 TRBV27
CASSPIGGGDTEAFF TGTGCCAGCAGCCCTATCGGGGGAGGGGACACTGAAGCTTTCTTT - 15 - TRBJ1-1 TRBV14
CASSTRDRGLEAFF TGCGCCAGCAGCACCCGGGACAGGGGGCTTGAAGCTTTCTTT TRBD1 14 once TRBJ1-1 TRBV4-1
CASSEGRAGRAEAFF TGCGCCAGCAGTGAAGGCCGAGCGGGTCGGGCAGAAGCTTTCTTT - 15 few TRBJ1-1 TRBV10-1
CASRTTGYEQYF TGTGCCAGCAGAACGACAGGCTACGAGCAGTACTTC - 12 - TRBJ2-7 TRBV6-5
CASRGQVGTEAFF TGCGCCAGCAGGGGACAGGTGGGGACTGAAGCTTTCTTT TRBD1 13 - TRBJ1-1 TRBV10-2
CASSIAGPTGQYRGYTF TGTGCCAGTAGTATAGCCGGGCCCACAGGGCAATACAGGGGCTACACCTTC - 17 - TRBJ1-2 TRBV19
CASSWIPGQGRLQETQYF TGTGCCAGCAGCTGGATCCCGGGACAGGGCCGTCTCCAAGAGACCCAGTACTTC TRBD1 18 - TRBJ2-5 TRBV7-6
CASSYSAGGIDEQYF TGTGCCAGCAGTTATTCGGCGGGAGGTATCGACGAGCAGTACTTC TRBD2 15 - TRBJ2-7 TRBV6-6
CASSVGLGPTGGYTF TGTGCCAGCAGCGTAGGCCTCGGGCCGACGGGGGGCTACACCTTC - 15 - TRBJ1-2 TRBV9
CARLTNGLAGGETQYF TGCGCCAGATTGACCAACGGACTAGCGGGAGGAGAGACCCAGTACTTC TRBD2 16 - TRBJ2-5 TRBV5-1
CASSLGLRTGYNEQYF TGCGCCAGCAGCCTAGGCCTAAGGACAGGCTACAACGAGCAGTACTTC TRBD1 16 - TRBJ2-7 TRBV4-1
CASRGSGNTIYF TGCGCCAGCAGAGGTTCTGGAAACACCATATATTTT - 12 - TRBJ1-3 TRBV5-1
CASSSSVGYSGNTIYF TGTGCCAGCAGTTCCTCTGTGGGTTACTCTGGAAACACCATATATTTT - 16 - TRBJ1-3 TRBV28
CAWTEFTEAFF TGTGCCTGGACTGAGTTCACTGAAGCTTTCTTT - 11 - TRBJ1-1 TRBV30
CASSLGLAGVDEQYF TGTGCCAGCAGCCTGGGACTAGCGGGAGTTGACGAGCAGTACTTC TRBD2 15 - TRBJ2-7 TRBV9
CASSSWRGEDGYTF TGTGCCAGCAGCTCTTGGCGAGGGGAAGATGGCTACACCTTC - 14 - TRBJ1-2 TRBV7-8
CASSWGQGKDTQYF TGCGCCAGCAGCTGGGGACAGGGGAAAGATACGCAGTATTTT TRBD1 14 once TRBJ2-3 TRBV5-1
CASSIDWNTEAFF TGTGCCAGCAGTATAGATTGGAACACTGAAGCTTTCTTT - 13 - TRBJ1-1 TRBV27
CAISAVEAGNTGELFF TGTGCCATCAGTGCGGTGGAGGCGGGGAACACCGGGGAGCTGTTTTTT - 16 - TRBJ2-2 TRBV10-3
CASSPRVGGGGSGANVLTF TGTGCCAGCAGCCCCCGAGTTGGCGGGGGCGGGTCTGGGGCCAACGTCCTGACTTTC - 19 - TRBJ2-6 TRBV9
CAWSSRLAGVWSVSTDTQYF TGTGCCTGGAGTTCCCGACTAGCGGGAGTGTGGTCGGTTAGCACAGATACGCAGTATTTT TRBD2 20 - TRBJ2-3 TRBV30
CASSAPYEQYF TGTGCCAGCAGCGCCCCCTACGAGCAGTACTTC - 11 - TRBJ2-7 TRBV7-4
CASSQENYGYTF TGCGCCAGCAGCCAGGAGAACTATGGCTACACCTTC - 12 - TRBJ1-2 TRBV4-1
CASSLEGQYNEQFF TGCGCCAGCAGCTTGGAGGGCCAGTACAATGAGCAGTTCTTC - 14 - TRBJ2-1 TRBV5-1
CASSEATIGEQFF TGTGCCAGCAGTGAAGCGACTATTGGTGAGCAGTTCTTC - 13 - TRBJ2-1 TRBV6-1
CASSLVSLANTGELFF TGCGCCAGCAGCTTGGTTTCCCTAGCGAACACCGGGGAGCTGTTTTTT - 16 - TRBJ2-2 TRBV5-1
CASSDSTGGRGYTF TGCGCCAGCAGTGATTCGACAGGAGGTCGGGGCTACACCTTC - 14 few TRBJ1-2 TRBV10-1
CASSLTKISGRKNEQFF TGTGCCAGCAGCTTGACTAAAATTAGCGGGAGGAAAAATGAGCAGTTCTTC TRBD2 17 - TRBJ2-1 TRBV7-9
CASRSFITGANVLTF TGTGCCAGCCGGTCGTTTATAACTGGGGCCAACGTCCTGACTTTC - 15 - TRBJ2-6 TRBV28
CASQRTEKGYTF TGTGCCAGCCAAAGGACGGAGAAAGGCTACACCTTC - 12 - TRBJ1-2 TRBV2
CASNGNRDYEQYF TGTGCCAGCAACGGCAACAGAGACTACGAGCAGTACTTC - 13 - TRBJ2-7 TRBV7-9
CASSSRDRGPNTEAFF TGTGCCAGCAGCTCACGGGACAGGGGGCCGAACACTGAAGCTTTCTTT TRBD1 16 few TRBJ1-1 TRBV5-4
CAWSFQGIEAFF TGTGCCTGGAGTTTTCAGGGCATCGAAGCTTTCTTT - 12 - TRBJ1-1 TRBV30
CASSAGTEDTEAFF TGCGCCAGCAGTGCCGGGACTGAGGACACTGAAGCTTTCTTT - 14 - TRBJ1-1 TRBV10-1
CASSRVGPGEQFF TGCGCCAGCAGCCGAGTGGGGCCGGGTGAGCAGTTCTTC - 13 - TRBJ2-1 TRBV4-1